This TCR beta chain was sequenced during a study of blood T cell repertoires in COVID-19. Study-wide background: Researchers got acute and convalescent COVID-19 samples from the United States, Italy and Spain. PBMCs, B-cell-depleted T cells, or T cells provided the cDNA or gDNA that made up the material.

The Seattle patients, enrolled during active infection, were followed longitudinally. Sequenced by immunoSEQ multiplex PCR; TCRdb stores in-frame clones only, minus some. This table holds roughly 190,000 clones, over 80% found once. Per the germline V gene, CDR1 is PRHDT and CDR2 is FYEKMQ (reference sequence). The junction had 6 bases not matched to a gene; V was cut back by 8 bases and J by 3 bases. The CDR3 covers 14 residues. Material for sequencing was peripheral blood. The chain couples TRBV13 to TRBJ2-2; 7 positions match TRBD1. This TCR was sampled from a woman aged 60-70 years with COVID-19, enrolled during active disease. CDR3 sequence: CASLQGRYTGELFF. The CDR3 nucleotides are TGTGCCAGCTTACAGGGGCGATACACCGGGGAGCTGTTTTTT.